These 19 T cell receptor beta chains share one sample of origin, sequenced in a study of CD8 T cells in Susac syndrome. An amount of RNA that ranged from roughly 0.45 to 1 ug was reverse transcribed with random hexamers. TCRdb called the immunoSEQ multiplex PCR reads again in MiXCR, with one record for every CDR3 protein. The repertoire holds more than 200,000 distinct CDR3 sequences, with 85% to 95% as singletons. The source material was CD4+ T cells from PBMCs. These receptors all stem from a human donor with multiple sclerosis.

The V call is TRBV2, the J call TRBJ2-2, with no clear D. The V and J ends lost 5 bases and 8 bases respectively, with 6 bases between them. CDR1 and CDR2 (germline): SNHLY, FYNNEI. The CDR3 consists of 11 residues. The CDR3 here is CASSLIGELFF. In DNA form, the CDR3 reads TGTGCCAGCAGTTTGATAGGGGAGCTGTTTTTT.

This clonotype was counted a single time. The chain uses TRBV9 and TRBJ2-3; 10 bases agree with TRBD2. The germline CDR1 and CDR2 sequences are SGDLS and YYNGEE. The CDR3 runs to 16 residues. The J segment lost 0 bases and the V segment lost 0 bases, leaving 1 base of the junction unmatched. DNA for the CDR3: TGTGCCAGCAGCGTAGAACTAGCGGGGAGCACAGATACGCAGTATTTT. As protein: CASSVELAGSTDTQYF.

The rearrangement joins TRBV9 to TRBJ1-1, with D maybe TRBD1 (6 bases). V shed 0 bases and J shed 3 bases, with 9 bases lying between them. This CDR3 spans 14 amino acids. CDR1 SGDLS and CDR2 YYNGEE come from the germline V gene. Written as DNA, the CDR3 is TGTGCCAGCAGCGTAGATGGGGGCGACACTGAAGCTTTCTTT. This sequence encodes CASSVDGGDTEAFF. The full variable domain, rest sourced from reference TRBV9 and TRBJ1-1, is DSGVTQTPKHLITATGQRVTLRCSPRSGDLSVYWYQQSLDQGLQFLIQYYNGEERAKGNILERFSAQQFPDLHSELNLSSLELGDSALYFCASSVDGGDTEAFFGQGTRLTVV.

V gene TRBV20-1 combines with J gene TRBJ1-2; D possibly corresponds to TRBD1 (6 bases). CDR1 is DFQATT, CDR2 SNEGSKA, per germline (reference sequence). The CDR3 is made up of 16 amino acids. Between the trimmed V and J ends, which lost 0 bases and 4 bases, there was a span of 18 bases. CDR3 nucleotide sequence: TGCAGTGCTAGAGATCCTCTACAGGGATTGAGCTATGGCTACACCTTC. The encoded protein is CSARDPLQGLSYGYTF.

This chain links TRBV6-1 with TRBJ2-7; unclear D gene. CDR1 MNHNS and CDR2 SASEGT come from the germline V gene. Deletions cut 4 bases from V and 1 base from J, with 5 bases between. This CDR3 contains 12 residues. The CDR3, as DNA: TGTGCCAGCAGTGCGACTTCCTACGAGCAGTACGTC. Translated, it gives CASSATSYEQYV.

The chain combines TRBV3-1 with TRBJ2-5, with 8 bases aligning to TRBD2. Germline V gene lookup returns CDR1 LGHDT and CDR2 YNNKEL (reference sequence). The junction had 2 bases not matched to a gene; V was cut back by 1 base and J by 4 bases. The CDR3 is 14 residues long. In nucleotides, the CDR3 is TGTGCCAGCAGCCAAGGGACTAGCCCAGAGACCCAGTACTTC. It yields the protein CASSQGTSPETQYF.

This clonotype was detected only once. The V gene is TRBV7-9, the J gene TRBJ1-6; D is possibly TRBD1 (6 bases). Germline CDR1 and CDR2: SEHNR and FQNEAQ (reference sequence). This CDR3 is 14 amino acids long. Trimming left V 4 bases short and J 10 bases short, with 14 bases between. CDR3 amino acids: CASSSITGKSPLHF. The CDR3 bases are TGTGCCAGCAGCTCGATTACAGGGAAATCACCCCTCCACTTT.

CDR3 sequence: CASSLGDSGYTF. The DNA of the CDR3 is TGTGCCAGCAGCTTAGGGGACTCTGGCTACACCTTC. The chain couples TRBV7-9 to TRBJ1-2; the D gene is possibly TRBD1 (5 bases). The V gene lost 1 base and the J gene lost 7 bases, with 7 bases spanning the gap. The CDR3 contains 12 residues. CDR1 is SEHNR and CDR2 is FQNEAQ in the germline V gene (reference sequence).

V gene TRBV5-1 combines with J gene TRBJ2-5; TRBD1 aligns across 7 bases. In germline, CDR1 is SGHRS, CDR2 YFSETQ. V shed 6 bases and J 2 bases; nucleotides not matched to a gene: 7. There are 14 residues in the CDR3. This CDR3 is CASTRLTGQETQYF. For the CDR3, the DNA is TGCGCCAGCACCCGGTTGACAGGGCAAGAGACCCAGTACTTC.

This chain uses TRBV29-1 with TRBJ2-5; 10 positions match TRBD1. CDR1 is SQVTM and CDR2 is ANQGSEA in the germline V gene. V shed 4 bases and J 4 bases; nucleotides not matched to a gene: 9. The CDR3 covers 15 residues. The CDR3: CSVVRTGGSIETQYF. The CDR3 region has the DNA TGCAGCGTTGTGAGGACAGGGGGATCTATAGAGACCCAGTACTTC.

The genes are TRBV19 and TRBJ2-6, with D hard to call. The germline CDR1 and CDR2 sequences are LNHDA and SQIVND (reference sequence). The V and J ends lost 7 bases and 4 bases respectively, with 8 bases between them. The CDR3 totals 13 residues. In DNA, the CDR3 is TGTGCCAGTACCGAACAGGGGGCCAACGTCCTGACTTTC. Its protein is CASTEQGANVLTF. The complete variable domain, with remaining parts taken from reference TRBV19 and TRBJ2-6, reads DGGITQSPKYLFRKEGQNVTLSCEQNLNHDAMYWYRQDPGQGLRLIYYSQIVNDFQKGDIAEGYSVSREKKESFPLTVTSAQKNPTAFYLCASTEQGANVLTFGAGSRLTVL.

The V call is TRBV20-1, the J call TRBJ1-5, with D maybe TRBD1 (6 bases). CDR3 length equals 16 residues. V shed 1 base and J shed 8 bases, with 21 bases lying between them. Germline CDR1 and CDR2: DFQATT and SNEGSKA (reference sequence). The CDR3 is CSARGGSGGVGEPQHF. The DNA for the CDR3 is TGCAGTGCTAGAGGTGGTAGTGGGGGCGTGGGGGAGCCCCAGCATTTT.

This sequence joins TRBV7-9 and TRBJ2-1; D unclear. CDR1 is SEHNR, CDR2 FQNEAQ, per germline (reference sequence). The CDR3 consists of 14 residues. The V end was cut by 6 bases, the J end by 5 bases, with 14 bases between. This CDR3 reads CASRANMPNNEQFF. In nucleotides, the CDR3 is TGTGCCAGCAGAGCGAATATGCCCAACAATGAGCAGTTCTTC.

The chain recombines TRBV9 with TRBJ2-1; TRBD2 agrees at 9 bases. This CDR3 spans 15 amino acids. Germline CDR1 and CDR2: SGDLS and YYNGEE. Trimming took 0 bases from V and 9 from J; bases not matched to a gene: 7. This CDR3 reads CASSVEAGGPGEQFF. CDR3 bases: TGTGCCAGCAGCGTAGAGGCGGGAGGGCCGGGTGAGCAGTTCTTC.

The chain combines TRBV6-5 with TRBJ2-7, with TRBD1 matching over 7 bases. The germline CDR1 and CDR2 sequences are MNHEY and SVGAGI. V shed 3 bases and J 1 base; nucleotides not matched to a gene: 15. The length of the CDR3 is 18 residues. The CDR3 sequence: CASSYSGRQGAPSYEQYF. The CDR3 nucleotides are TGTGCCAGCAGTTATTCTGGACGACAGGGTGCACCTTCCTACGAGCAGTACTTC.

The chain uses TRBV5-1 and TRBJ1-6, with D possibly being TRBD1 (5 bases). Germline V gene lookup returns CDR1 SGHRS and CDR2 YFSETQ. Trimming cost V 4 bases and J 5 bases, with 19 bases left between them. This CDR3 spans 17 amino acids. As DNA, the CDR3 is TGCGCCAGCAGCCCAGGCGCCCGGACAAGTGATAATTCACCCCTCCACTTT. Its protein is CASSPGARTSDNSPLHF.

The V gene is TRBV7-3, the J gene TRBJ2-5, with D perhaps matching TRBD1 or TRBD2 (5 bases each). CDR1 and CDR2 from the germline V gene are SGHTA and FQGTGA. Trimming took 3 bases from V and 2 from J, leaving 10 bases between them. This CDR3 contains 14 residues. Here the CDR3 DNA reads TGTGCCAGCAGCTTGATGGGGACGCAAGAGACCCAGTACTTC. It encodes CASSLMGTQETQYF.

V and J are TRBV2 and TRBJ1-1, with D perhaps matching TRBD1 (5 bases). Trimming took off 4 bases at V and 1 base at J, with 7 bases between the two ends. Per germline, CDR1 SNHLY and CDR2 FYNNEI. This CDR3 has 13 residues. Written as DNA, the CDR3 is TGTGCCAGCAGTGGACAGAGGAACACTGAAGCTTTCTTT. Amino acid sequence: CASSGQRNTEAFF.

This clonotype was recorded only once. V usage is TRBV20-1 and J usage is TRBJ2-5; D may be TRBD1 or TRBD2 (6 bases each). The CDR3 has 11 amino acids. Germline-derived CDR1 and CDR2 are DFQATT and SNEGSKA (reference sequence). V was shortened by 5 bases and J by 5 bases, with 9 bases between the two germline ends. CDR3 sequence (DNA): TGCAGTGCTCGGAGGGGGGAGACCCAGTACTTC. Translating it yields CSARRGETQYF.